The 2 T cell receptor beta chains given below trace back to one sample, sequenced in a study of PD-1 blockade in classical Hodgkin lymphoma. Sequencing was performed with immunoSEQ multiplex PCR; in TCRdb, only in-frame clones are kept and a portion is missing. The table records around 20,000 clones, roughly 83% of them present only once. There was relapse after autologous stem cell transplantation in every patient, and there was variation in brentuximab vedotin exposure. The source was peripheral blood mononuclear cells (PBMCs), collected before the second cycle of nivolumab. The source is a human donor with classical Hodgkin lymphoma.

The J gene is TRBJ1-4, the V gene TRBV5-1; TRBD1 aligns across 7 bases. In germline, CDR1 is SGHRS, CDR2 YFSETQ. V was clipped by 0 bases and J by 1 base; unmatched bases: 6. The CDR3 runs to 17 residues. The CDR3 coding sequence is TGCGCCAGCAGCTTGGTGGGGACAGACCTAACTAATGAAAAACTGTTTTTT. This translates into CASSLVGTDLTNEKLFF.

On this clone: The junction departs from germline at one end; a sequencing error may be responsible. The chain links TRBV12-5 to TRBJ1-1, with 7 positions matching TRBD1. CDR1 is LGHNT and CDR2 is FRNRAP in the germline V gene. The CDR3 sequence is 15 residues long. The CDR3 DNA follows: TGTGCTAGTGGTTTGGTCGGACAGGCGAACGCTGAAGCTTTCTTT. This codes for CASGLVGQANAEAFF. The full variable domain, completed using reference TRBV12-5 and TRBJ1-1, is DARVTQTPRHKVTEMGQEVTMRCQPILGHNTVFWYRQTMMQGLELLAYFRNRAPLDDSGMPKDRFSAEMPDATLATLKIQPSEPRDSAVYFCASGLVGQANAEAFFGQGTRLTVV.